The T cell receptor beta chain under discussion was sequenced for a study of blood T cell repertoires in COVID-19 (dated by TCRdb to 2018 to 2021). In the study overall: The collaborator samples originated in the United States, Italy and Spain and spanned the acute and convalescent phases of COVID-19. HLA class I and class II types, where available, came from metadata supplied by the sample provider rather than from assay-based typing. The repertoires were released in a freely available public database intended as a resource for research on the immune response to SARS-CoV-2. Samples were obtained from the ongoing ImmuneRACE study (first 160 participants) and from 1,254 subjects provided by 6 global collaborators. The prospective study material was composed of cDNA or gDNA derived from T cells, B-cell-depleted T cells, or PBMCs. Subjects who had been exposed to COVID-19, were actively infected with it, or had recovered from it provided the deeply sampled blood TCRbeta repertoires that made up the dataset. The sample metadata nearly always contained a de-identified subject ID, COVID-19 status, age in years and sex.

Trimming removed 3 bases from V and 7 bases from J; the gene matches leave 6 bases unexplained. Taken from the germline V gene (reference sequence), the CDR1 and CDR2 loops are MNHEY and SMNVEV. The CDR3 has 14 amino acids, counting the end cysteine and phenylalanine. Only the CDR3 part of the read is kept: 42 bases, read in frame from the first base. TCRbeta CDR3 regions were amplified from genomic DNA using the immunoSEQ Assay, a bias-controlled multiplex PCR. As for the original processing: The number of nucleated cells in each sample was estimated by amplification of reference gene primers within the assay. To quantify the absolute abundance of each unique TCRbeta CDR3 rearrangement, sequence reads were collapsed and filtered. For each sample, productive Simpson clonality was calculated by taking the square root of Simpson's diversity index across productive rearrangements. The table comes from immuneACCESS by way of TCRdb, which keeps in-frame sequences with V and J called. Part of the clones is missing from these tables; in studies checked, under half for an unresolved V gene and the rest for unknown reasons. That table is the source of V, J and clone size, and D and trimming were worked out from the DNA. This sample comprises approximately 300,000 clones, around 86% of them detected only once. The top ten clonotypes cover 1% of the sample.

Collaborating institutions collected whole blood in K2EDTA tubes following their own protocols. For TCRbeta analysis, collaborators shipped samples in one of three forms: frozen whole blood, isolated PBMCs, or DNA extracted from either of those sample types. Note on this clone: Its antigen has not been determined. Within one base of it there is no much larger clone, and no base qualities were kept.

Points the paper makes about the study in general: How much clinical and demographic metadata was included differed by source and by participant, and the metadata was provided uncurated.

The clonotype comes from a man in his forties or fifties with active or convalescent COVID-19. Sequenced input: peripheral blood. The rearranged chain carries TRBV27 and TRBJ1-3; 7 of the junction bases match TRBD1. The DNA sequence is TGTGCCAGCAGTTTGACAGGGTCGGGCAACACCATATATTTT. Its amino acids are CASSLTGSGNTIYF.